These 3 T cell receptor beta chains came from one sample sequenced in a study of cytomegalovirus exposure and HLA in healthy donors. The PCR had 60 Vbeta and 13 Jbeta primers. Produced via immunoSEQ multiplex PCR; TCRdb's table is partial and in-frame only. The sample has about 120,000 clones; around 77% are singletons. What was sequenced was PBMCs. Receptor source: a male donor in good health and CMV-seropositive.

The chain couples TRBV2 to TRBJ2-1, with D possibly matching TRBD1 (5 bases). Germline-derived CDR1 and CDR2 are SNHLY and FYNNEI. The CDR3 runs 14 residues. Trimming removed 3 bases from V and 2 bases from J, with 8 bases in between. CDR3 loop: CASSELTAYNEQFF. CDR3 bases: TGTGCCAGCAGTGAGTTGACAGCCTACAATGAGCAGTTCTTC.

The chain employs TRBV19 and TRBJ1-6, with D perhaps matching TRBD1 (5 bases). The CDR3 is 16 residues long. Germline V gene data show CDR1 as LNHDA and CDR2 as SQIVND (reference sequence). Between the trimmed V and J ends, which lost 6 bases and 0 bases, there was a span of 12 bases. CDR3 region: CASSLGVFSYNSPLHF. In DNA, the CDR3 is TGTGCCAGTAGCCTAGGGGTATTCTCCTATAATTCACCCCTCCACTTT.

This clone has more than one count but fewer than ten. J is TRBJ2-3 and V is TRBV9; D ambiguous. The V end was cut by 0 bases, the J end by 4 bases, with 9 bases between. There are 14 residues in the CDR3. Looked up from germline, CDR1 is SGDLS and CDR2 is YYNGEE. CDR3 sequence (DNA): TGTGCCAGCAGCGTAGACCTAGTGGCAGATACGCAGTATTTT. This sequence encodes CASSVDLVADTQYF.